In this sample, the clone carrying this TCR beta chain turned up many times. The antigen is not known. V lost 3 bases, J lost 1 base, and 19 bases lay in between. Germline V gene lookup returns CDR1 DFQATT and CDR2 SNEGSKA (reference sequence). The CDR3 is made up of 18 amino acids. This record comes from a study of T cells in Graves' hyperthyroidism and ophthalmopathy. Findings of the study overall: From stable hyperthyroidism, ophthalmopathy was set apart by a 13 V-J model.

Uncontrolled infection, other autoimmune disease, pregnancy and lactation each barred patients from inclusion. Clinical symptoms, serum thyroxine, TRAb, thyroid ultrasound and orbital computed tomography established diagnosis. RNA transcripts provided the source from which TCR beta CDR3 regions were amplified. An initial round of RT-PCR targeting the TCR CDR3 relied on the HTBI primer set. Using its own MiXCR run on the multiplex PCR reads, TCRdb lists one record per CDR3 protein. The sample lists approximately 690,000 distinct CDR3 sequences; about 14% were seen once. The source of this sequence is a woman aged 50 to 60 with Graves' ophthalmopathy. The specimen sequenced was blood. The rearrangement uses TRBV20-1 and TRBJ1-6, with D maybe TRBD1 (5 bases). The CDR3, as DNA: TGCAGTGCTAGGGGACGGCGAACAGGAGAGTCCTATAATTCACCCCTCCACTTT. Protein product: CSARGRRTGESYNSPLHF.